The T cell receptor (beta chain) under discussion was sequenced for a study of post-analysis software for immune sequencing data. Study-wide points: A significant reduction in normalized Chao1 diversity was observed in multiple sclerosis patients versus controls. Roughly five TRBV segments were significantly more frequent in patients than in controls. TRBV5-6, TRBV5-1 and TRBV20-1 were among these segments.

The CDR3 spans 16 residues. The germline V gene has CDR1 MNHNS and CDR2 SASEGT. Trimming took off 6 bases at V and 1 base at J, with 18 bases between the two ends. This clonotype was seen once. Its antigen remains unidentified. Unique molecular identifiers were carried by the TCR beta cDNA libraries. Researchers reported 550,000 or so cDNA molecules coming from approximately 1 to 10 million T cells. TCRdb re-derived calls from the PCR reads in MiXCR, one entry per CDR3 protein. The sample shows about 460,000 distinct CDR3 sequences, less than 45% of them seen only once. This chain links TRBV6-1 with TRBJ1-1; TRBD1 might be the D (5 bases). The sample taken for sequencing was blood. This receptor was obtained from a girl aged 5-17 years with multiple sclerosis. The CDR3 DNA reads TGTGCCAGCAGGATCGATCCCGGGACGGCGAACACTGAAGCTTTCTTT. Translating gives CASRIDPGTANTEAFF.